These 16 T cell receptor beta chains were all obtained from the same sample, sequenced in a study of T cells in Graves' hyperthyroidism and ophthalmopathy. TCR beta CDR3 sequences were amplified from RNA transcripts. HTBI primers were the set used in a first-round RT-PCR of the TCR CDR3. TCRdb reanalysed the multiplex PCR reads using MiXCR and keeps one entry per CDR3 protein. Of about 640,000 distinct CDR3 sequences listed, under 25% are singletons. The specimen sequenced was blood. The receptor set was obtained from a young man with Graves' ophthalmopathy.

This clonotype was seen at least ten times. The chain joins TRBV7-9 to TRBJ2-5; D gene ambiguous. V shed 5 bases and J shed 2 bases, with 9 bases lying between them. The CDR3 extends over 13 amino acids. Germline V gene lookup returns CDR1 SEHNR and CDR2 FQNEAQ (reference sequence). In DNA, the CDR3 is TGTGCCAGCAGCCCTACGTTACAAGAGACCCAGTACTTC. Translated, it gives CASSPTLQETQYF. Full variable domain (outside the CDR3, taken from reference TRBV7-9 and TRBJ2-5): DTGVSQNPRHKITKRGQNVTFRCDPISEHNRLYWYRQTLGQGPEFLTYFQNEAQLEKSRLLSDRFSAERPKGSFSTLEIQRTEQGDSAMYLCASSPTLQETQYFGPGTRLLVL.

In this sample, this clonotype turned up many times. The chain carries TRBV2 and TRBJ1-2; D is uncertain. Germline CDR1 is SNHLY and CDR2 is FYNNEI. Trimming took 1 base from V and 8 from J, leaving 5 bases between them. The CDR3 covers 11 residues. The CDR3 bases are TGTGCCAGCAGTGAAGAGGTGGGCTACACCTTC. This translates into CASSEEVGYTF.

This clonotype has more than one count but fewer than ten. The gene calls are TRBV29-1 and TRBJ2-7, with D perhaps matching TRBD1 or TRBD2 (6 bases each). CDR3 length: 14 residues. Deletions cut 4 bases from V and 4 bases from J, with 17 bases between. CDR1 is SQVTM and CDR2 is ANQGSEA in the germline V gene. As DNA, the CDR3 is TGCAGCGTTGCGACCCGGGGGCGCAGGTACGAGCAGTACTTC. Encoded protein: CSVATRGRRYEQYF.

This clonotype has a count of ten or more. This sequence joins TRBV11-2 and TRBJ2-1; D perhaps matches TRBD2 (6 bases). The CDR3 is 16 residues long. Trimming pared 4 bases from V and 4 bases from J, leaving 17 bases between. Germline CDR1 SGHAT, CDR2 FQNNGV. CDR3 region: CASSSWTKAFYNEQFF. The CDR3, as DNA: TGTGCCAGCAGCTCCTGGACTAAAGCGTTTTACAATGAGCAGTTCTTC. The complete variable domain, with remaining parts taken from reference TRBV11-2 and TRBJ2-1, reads EAGVAQSPRYKIIEKRQSVAFWCNPISGHATLYWYQQILGQGPKLLIQFQNNGVVDDSQLPKDRFSAERLKGVDSTLKIQPAKLEDSAVYLCASSSWTKAFYNEQFFGPGTRLTVL.

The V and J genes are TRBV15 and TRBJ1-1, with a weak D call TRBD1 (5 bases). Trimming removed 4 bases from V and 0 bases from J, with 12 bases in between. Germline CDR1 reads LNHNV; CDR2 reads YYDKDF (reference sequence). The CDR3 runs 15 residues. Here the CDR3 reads CATSTPGTMNTEAFF. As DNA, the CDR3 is TGTGCCACCAGCACCCCGGGGACCATGAACACTGAAGCTTTCTTT.

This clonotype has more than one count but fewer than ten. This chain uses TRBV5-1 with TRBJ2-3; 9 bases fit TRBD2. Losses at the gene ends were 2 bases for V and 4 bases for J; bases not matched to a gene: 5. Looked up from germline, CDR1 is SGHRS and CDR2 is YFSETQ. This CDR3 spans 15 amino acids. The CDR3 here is CASSFLREGSDTQYF. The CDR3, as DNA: TGCGCCAGCAGCTTTTTGCGGGAGGGCTCAGATACGCAGTATTTT.

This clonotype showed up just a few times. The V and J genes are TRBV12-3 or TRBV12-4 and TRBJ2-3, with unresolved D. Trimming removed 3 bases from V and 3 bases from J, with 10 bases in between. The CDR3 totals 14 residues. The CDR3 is CASSFPERTDTQYF. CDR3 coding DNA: TGTGCCAGCAGTTTCCCAGAAAGGACAGATACGCAGTATTTT.

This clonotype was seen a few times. CDR3 protein: CASKREQLNTGELFF. For the CDR3, the DNA is TGTGCCAGCAAGAGAGAACAGTTGAACACCGGGGAGCTGTTTTTT. The rearrangement uses TRBV2 and TRBJ2-2; D is unresolved. Germline CDR1 and CDR2: SNHLY and FYNNEI. V was clipped by 7 bases and J by 1 base, with 13 bases between them. This CDR3 has 15 residues.

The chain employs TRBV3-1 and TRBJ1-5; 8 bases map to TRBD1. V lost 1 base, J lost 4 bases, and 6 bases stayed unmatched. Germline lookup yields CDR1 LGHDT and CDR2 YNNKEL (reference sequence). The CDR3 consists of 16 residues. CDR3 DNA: TGTGCCAGCAGCCAAGGGACAGGGCGGTCAAATCAGCCCCAGCATTTT. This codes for CASSQGTGRSNQPQHF. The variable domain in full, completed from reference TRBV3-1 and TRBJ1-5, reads DTAVSQTPKYLVTQMGNDKSIKCEQNLGHDTMYWYKQDSKKFLKIMFSYNNKELIINETVPNRFSPKSPDKAHLNLHINSLELGDSAVYFCASSQGTGRSNQPQHFGDGTRLSIL.

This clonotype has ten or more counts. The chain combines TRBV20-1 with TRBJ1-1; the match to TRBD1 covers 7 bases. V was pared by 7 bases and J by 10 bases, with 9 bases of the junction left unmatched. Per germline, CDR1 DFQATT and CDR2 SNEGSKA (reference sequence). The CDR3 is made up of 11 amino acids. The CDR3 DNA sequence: TGCAGTGTTTCGACAGGGTGGCTAGCTTTCTTT. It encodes CSVSTGWLAFF.

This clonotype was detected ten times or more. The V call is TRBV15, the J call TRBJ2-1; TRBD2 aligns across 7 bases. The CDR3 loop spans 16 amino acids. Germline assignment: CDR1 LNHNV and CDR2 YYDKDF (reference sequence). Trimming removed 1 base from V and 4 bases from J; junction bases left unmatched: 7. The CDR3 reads CATSRASSGPYNEQFF. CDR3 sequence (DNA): TGTGCCACCAGCAGAGCGAGTAGCGGGCCTTACAATGAGCAGTTCTTC. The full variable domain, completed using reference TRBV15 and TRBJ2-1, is DAMVIQNPRYQVTQFGKPVTLSCSQTLNHNVMYWYQQKSSQAPKLLFHYYDKDFNNEADTPDNFQSRRPNTSFCFLDIRSPGLGDTAMYLCATSRASSGPYNEQFFGPGTRLTVL.

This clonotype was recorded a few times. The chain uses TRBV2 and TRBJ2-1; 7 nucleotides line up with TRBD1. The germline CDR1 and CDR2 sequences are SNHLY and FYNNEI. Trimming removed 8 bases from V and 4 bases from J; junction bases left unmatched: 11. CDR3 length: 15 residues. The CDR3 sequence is CASGFTGDKYNEQFF. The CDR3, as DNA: TGTGCCAGCGGGTTCACAGGGGATAAGTACAATGAGCAGTTCTTC.

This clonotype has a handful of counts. CDR3: CASSQPPTRHEQYF. The CDR3 nucleotides read TGTGCCAGCAGCCAACCCCCGACTAGACACGAGCAGTACTTC. The V and J genes are TRBV4-2 and TRBJ2-7; D is perhaps TRBD2 (6 bases). V was pared by 2 bases and J by 5 bases, with 13 bases between. This CDR3 spans 14 amino acids. Per the germline V gene, CDR1 is LGHNA and CDR2 is YNFKEQ.

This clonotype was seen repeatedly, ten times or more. Here the CDR3 DNA reads TGTGCCAGCAGTCTTCCCCGACTAGCGGGAGACAACACCGGGGAGCTGTTTTTT. Amino acids: CASSLPRLAGDNTGELFF. The chain couples TRBV11-2 to TRBJ2-2; TRBD2 agrees at 12 bases. The CDR3 has 18 residues. The J segment lost 2 bases and the V segment lost 6 bases, leaving 10 bases of the junction unmatched. Per the germline V gene, CDR1 is SGHAT and CDR2 is FQNNGV.

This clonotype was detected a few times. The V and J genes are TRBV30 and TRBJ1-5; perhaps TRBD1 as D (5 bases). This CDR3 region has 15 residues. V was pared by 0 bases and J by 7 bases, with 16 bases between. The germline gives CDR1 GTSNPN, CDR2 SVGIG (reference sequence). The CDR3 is CAWSVQSGPEQPQHF. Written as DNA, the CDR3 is TGTGCCTGGAGTGTACAGTCAGGGCCAGAGCAGCCCCAGCATTTT.

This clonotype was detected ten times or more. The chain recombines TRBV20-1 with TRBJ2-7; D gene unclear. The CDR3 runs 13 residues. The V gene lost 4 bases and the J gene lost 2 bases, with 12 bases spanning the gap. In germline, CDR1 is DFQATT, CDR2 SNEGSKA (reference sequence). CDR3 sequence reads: CSANDPPAYEQYF. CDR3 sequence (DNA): TGCAGTGCTAACGACCCGCCGGCCTACGAGCAGTACTTC.